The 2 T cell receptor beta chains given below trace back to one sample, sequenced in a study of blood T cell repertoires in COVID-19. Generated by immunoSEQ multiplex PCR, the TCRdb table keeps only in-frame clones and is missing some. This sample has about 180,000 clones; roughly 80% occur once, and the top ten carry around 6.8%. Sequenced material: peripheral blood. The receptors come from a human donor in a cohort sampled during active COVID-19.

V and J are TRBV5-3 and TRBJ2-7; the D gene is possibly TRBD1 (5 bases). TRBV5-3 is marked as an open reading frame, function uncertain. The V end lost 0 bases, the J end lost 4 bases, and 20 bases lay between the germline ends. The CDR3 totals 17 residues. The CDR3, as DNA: TGTGCCAGAAGCTTGGAGGGGAAGACCCCGAGCTGGTACGAGCAGTACTTC. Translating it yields CARSLEGKTPSWYEQYF.

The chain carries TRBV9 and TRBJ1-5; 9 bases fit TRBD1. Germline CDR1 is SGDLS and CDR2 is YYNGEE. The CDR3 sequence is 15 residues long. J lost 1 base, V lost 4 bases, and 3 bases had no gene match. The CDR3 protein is CASSPGTGSNQPQHF. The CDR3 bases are TGTGCCAGCAGCCCCGGGACAGGGAGCAATCAGCCCCAGCATTTT.